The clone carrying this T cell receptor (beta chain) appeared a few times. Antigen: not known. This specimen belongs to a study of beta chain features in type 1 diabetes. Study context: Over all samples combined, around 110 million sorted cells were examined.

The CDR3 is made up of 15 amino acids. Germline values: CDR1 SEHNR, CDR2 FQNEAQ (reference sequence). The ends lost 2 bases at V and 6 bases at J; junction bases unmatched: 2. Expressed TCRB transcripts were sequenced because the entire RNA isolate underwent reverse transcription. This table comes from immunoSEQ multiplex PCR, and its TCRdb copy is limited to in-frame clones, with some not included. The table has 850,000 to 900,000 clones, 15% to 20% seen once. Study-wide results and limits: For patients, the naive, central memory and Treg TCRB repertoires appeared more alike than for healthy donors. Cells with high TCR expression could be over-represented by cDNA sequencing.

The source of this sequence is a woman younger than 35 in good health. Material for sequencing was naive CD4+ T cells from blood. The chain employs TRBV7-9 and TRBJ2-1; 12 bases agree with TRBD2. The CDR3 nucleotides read TGTGCCAGCAGCTTACCACTAGCGGGGGGCAATGAGCAGTTCTTC. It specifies CASSLPLAGGNEQFF.